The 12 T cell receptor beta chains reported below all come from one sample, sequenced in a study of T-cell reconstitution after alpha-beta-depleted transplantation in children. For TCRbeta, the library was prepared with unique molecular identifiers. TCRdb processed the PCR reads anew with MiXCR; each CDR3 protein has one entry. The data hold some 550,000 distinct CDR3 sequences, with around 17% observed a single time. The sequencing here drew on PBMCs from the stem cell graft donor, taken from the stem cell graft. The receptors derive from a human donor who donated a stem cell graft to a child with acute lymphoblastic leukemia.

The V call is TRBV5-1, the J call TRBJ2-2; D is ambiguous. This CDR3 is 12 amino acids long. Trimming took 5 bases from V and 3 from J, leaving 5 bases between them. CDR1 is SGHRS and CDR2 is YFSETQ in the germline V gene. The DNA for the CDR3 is TGCGCCAGCAGATTCGACACCGGGGAGCTGTTTTTT. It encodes CASRFDTGELFF. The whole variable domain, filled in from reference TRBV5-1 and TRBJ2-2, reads KAGVTQTPRYLIKTRGQQVTLSCSPISGHRSVSWYQQTPGQGLQFLFEYFSETQRNKGNFPGRFSGRQFSNSRSEMNVSTLELGDSALYLCASRFDTGELFFGEGSRLTVL.

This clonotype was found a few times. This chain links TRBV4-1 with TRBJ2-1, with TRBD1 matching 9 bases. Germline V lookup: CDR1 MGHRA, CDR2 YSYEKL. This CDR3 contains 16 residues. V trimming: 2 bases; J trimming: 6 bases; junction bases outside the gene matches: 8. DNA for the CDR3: TGCGCCAGCAGCCAATCTGGACAGGGGAAGGGCAATGAGCAGTTCTTC. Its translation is CASSQSGQGKGNEQFF.

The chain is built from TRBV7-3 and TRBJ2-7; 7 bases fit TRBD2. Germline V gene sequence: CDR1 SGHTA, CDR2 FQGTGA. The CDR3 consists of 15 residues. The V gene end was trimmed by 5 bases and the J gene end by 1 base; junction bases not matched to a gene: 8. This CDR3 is CASSPTGGGSYEQYF. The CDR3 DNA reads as TGTGCCAGCAGCCCCACCGGCGGGGGTTCCTACGAGCAGTACTTC.

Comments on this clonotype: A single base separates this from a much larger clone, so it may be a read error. The CDR3 DNA follows: TGCGCCAGCAGCTTGTTTAAGGCGGGAAATGAGCAGTTCTTC. It codes for CASSLFKAGNEQFF. The rearrangement joins TRBV5-1 to TRBJ2-1; TRBD2 might be the D (6 bases). The V end was cut by 1 base, the J end by 7 bases, with 12 bases between. The CDR3 is made up of 14 amino acids. The germline CDR1 and CDR2 sequences are SGHRS and YFSETQ.

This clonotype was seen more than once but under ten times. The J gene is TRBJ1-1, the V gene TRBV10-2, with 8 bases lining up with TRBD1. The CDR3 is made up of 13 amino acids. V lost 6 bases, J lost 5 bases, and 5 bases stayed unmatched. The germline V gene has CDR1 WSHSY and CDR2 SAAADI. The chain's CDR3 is CASSDTGGTEAFF. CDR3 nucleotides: TGCGCCAGCAGCGACACAGGGGGAACTGAAGCTTTCTTT.

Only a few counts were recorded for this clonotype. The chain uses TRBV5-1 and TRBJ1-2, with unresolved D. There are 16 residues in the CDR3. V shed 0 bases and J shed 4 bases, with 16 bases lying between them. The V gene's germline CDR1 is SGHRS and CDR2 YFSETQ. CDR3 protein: CASSLGFRRDGYGYTF. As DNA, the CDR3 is TGCGCCAGCAGCTTGGGCTTCAGAAGGGATGGCTATGGCTACACCTTC.

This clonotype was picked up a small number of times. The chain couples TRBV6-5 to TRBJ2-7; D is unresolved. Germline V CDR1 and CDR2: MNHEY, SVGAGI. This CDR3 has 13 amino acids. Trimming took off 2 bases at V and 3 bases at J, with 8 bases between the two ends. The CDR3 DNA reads TGTGCCAGCAGTTACGACACGAACTACGAGCAGTACTTC. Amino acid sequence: CASSYDTNYEQYF.

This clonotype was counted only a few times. In DNA form, the CDR3 reads TGCGCCAGCAGCTTGGAGGTGGCGGGGAGCTATGGCTACACCTTC. This encodes CASSLEVAGSYGYTF. The V gene is TRBV5-1, the J gene TRBJ1-2, with D uncertain. Trimming stripped 0 bases from V and 4 bases from J, with 13 bases between. Germline V gene lookup returns CDR1 SGHRS and CDR2 YFSETQ. This CDR3 has 15 residues. The full variable domain, completed using reference TRBV5-1 and TRBJ1-2, is KAGVTQTPRYLIKTRGQQVTLSCSPISGHRSVSWYQQTPGQGLQFLFEYFSETQRNKGNFPGRFSGRQFSNSRSEMNVSTLELGDSALYLCASSLEVAGSYGYTFGSGTRLTVV.

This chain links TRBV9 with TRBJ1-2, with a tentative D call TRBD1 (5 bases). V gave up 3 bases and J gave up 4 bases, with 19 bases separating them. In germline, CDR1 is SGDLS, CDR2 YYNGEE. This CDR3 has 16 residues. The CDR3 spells CASSGRPQGSIYGYTF. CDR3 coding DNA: TGTGCCAGCAGCGGAAGACCTCAGGGATCGATCTATGGCTACACCTTC.

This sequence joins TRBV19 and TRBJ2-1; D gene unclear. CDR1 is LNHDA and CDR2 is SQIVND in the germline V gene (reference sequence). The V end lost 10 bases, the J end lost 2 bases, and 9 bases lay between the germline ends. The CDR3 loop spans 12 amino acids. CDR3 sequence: CATRKTYNEQFF. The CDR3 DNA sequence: TGTGCCACCCGAAAAACCTACAATGAGCAGTTCTTC.

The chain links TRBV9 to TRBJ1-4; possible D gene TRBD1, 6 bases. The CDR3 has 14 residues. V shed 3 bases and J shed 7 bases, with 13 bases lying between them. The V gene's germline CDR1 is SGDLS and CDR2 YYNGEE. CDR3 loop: CASSEYRESEKLFF. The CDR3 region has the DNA TGTGCCAGCAGCGAATACAGGGAGAGTGAAAAACTGTTTTTT.

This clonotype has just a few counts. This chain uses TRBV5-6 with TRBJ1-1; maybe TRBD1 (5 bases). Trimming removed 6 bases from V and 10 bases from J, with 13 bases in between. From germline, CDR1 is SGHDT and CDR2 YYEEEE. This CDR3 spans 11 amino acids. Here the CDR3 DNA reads TGTGCCAGCATCATCGGGGCTATAGCTTTCTTT. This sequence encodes CASIIGAIAFF.